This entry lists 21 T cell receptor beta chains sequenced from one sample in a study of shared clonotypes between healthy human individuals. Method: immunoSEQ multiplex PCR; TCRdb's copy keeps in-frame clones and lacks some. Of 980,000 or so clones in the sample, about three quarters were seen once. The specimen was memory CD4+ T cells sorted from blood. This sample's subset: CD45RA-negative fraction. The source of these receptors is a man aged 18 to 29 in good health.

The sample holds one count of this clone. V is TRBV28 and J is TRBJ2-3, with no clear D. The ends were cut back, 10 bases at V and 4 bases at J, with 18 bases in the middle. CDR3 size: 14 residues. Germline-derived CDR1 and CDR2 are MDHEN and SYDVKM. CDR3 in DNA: TGTGCCACCACACGGAACGTAGTCGCAGATACGCAGTATTTT. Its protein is CATTRNVVADTQYF.

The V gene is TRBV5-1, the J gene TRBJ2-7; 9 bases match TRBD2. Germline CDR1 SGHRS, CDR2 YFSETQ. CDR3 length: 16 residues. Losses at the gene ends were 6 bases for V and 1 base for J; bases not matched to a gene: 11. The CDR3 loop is CASTYDSSGISYEQYF. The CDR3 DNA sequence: TGCGCCAGCACATACGATTCTAGCGGGATTTCCTACGAGCAGTACTTC.

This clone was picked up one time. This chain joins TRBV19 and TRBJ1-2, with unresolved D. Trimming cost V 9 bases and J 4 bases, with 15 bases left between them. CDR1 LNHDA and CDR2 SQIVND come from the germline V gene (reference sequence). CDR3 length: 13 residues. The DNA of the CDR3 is TGTGCCAGCCAGAACCAGATCCCCTATGGCTACACCTTC. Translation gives CASQNQIPYGYTF.

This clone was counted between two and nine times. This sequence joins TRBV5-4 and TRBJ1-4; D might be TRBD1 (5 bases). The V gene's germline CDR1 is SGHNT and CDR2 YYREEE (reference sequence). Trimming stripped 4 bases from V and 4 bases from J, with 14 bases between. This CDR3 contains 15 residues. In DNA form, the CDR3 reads TGTGCCAGCAGCCCTTCGGCAGGGAATAATGAAAAACTGTTTTTT. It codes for CASSPSAGNNEKLFF.

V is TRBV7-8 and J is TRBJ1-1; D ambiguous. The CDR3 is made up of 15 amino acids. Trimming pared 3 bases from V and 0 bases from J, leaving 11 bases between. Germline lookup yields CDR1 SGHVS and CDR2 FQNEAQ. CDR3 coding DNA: TGTGCCAGCAGCTTGACGGGGAACATGAACACTGAAGCTTTCTTT. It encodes CASSLTGNMNTEAFF.

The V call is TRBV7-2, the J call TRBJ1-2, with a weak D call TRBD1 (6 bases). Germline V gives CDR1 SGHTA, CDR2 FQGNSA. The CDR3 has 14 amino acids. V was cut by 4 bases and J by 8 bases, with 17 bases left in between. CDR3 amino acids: CASSSRGGTRGYTF. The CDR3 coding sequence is TGTGCCAGCAGCTCAAGGGGCGGGACACGGGGCTACACCTTC.

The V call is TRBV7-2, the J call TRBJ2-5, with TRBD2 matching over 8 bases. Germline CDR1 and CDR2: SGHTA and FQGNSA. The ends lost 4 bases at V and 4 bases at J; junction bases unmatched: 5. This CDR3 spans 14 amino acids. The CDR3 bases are TGTGCCAGCAGCTATCAGCGGGGGTCAGAGACCCAGTACTTC. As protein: CASSYQRGSETQYF.

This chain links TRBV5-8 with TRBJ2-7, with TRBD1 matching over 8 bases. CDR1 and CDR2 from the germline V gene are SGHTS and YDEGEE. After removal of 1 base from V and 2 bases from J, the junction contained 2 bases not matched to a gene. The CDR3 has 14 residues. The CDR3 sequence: CASSLLQGAYEQYF. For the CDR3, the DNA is TGTGCCAGCAGCTTGTTACAGGGGGCCTACGAGCAGTACTTC.

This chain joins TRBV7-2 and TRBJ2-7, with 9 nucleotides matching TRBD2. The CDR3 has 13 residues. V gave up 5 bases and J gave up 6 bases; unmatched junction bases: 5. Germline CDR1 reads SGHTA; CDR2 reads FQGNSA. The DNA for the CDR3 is TGTGCCAGCAGCAGAAGACTAGCGGCCGAGCAGTACTTC. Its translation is CASSRRLAAEQYF.

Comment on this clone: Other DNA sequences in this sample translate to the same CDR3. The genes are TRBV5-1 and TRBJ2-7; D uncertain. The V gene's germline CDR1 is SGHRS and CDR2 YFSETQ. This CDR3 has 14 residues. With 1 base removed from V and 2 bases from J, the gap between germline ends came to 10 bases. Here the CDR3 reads CASSLSGGTYEQYF. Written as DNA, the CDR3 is TGCGCCAGCAGCTTGTCAGGTGGAACCTACGAGCAGTACTTC.

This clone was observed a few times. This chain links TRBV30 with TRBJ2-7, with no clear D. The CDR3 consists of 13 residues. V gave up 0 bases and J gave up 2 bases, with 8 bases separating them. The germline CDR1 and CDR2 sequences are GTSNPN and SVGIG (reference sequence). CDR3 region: CAWSVGTTYEQYF. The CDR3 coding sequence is TGTGCCTGGAGTGTAGGAACTACCTACGAGCAGTACTTC. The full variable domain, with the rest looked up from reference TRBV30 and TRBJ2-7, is SQTIHQWPATLVQPVGSPLSLECTVEGTSNPNLYWYRQAAGRGLQLLFYSVGIGQISSEVPQNLSASRPQDRQFILSSKKLLLSDSGFYLCAWSVGTTYEQYFGPGTRLTVT.

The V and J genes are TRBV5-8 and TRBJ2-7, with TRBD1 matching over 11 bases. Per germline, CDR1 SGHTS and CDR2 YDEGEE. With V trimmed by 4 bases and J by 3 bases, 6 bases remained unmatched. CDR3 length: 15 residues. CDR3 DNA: TGTGCCAGCAGCCTGGAGGGACAGGGGGGCTACGAGCAGTACTTC. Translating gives CASSLEGQGGYEQYF.

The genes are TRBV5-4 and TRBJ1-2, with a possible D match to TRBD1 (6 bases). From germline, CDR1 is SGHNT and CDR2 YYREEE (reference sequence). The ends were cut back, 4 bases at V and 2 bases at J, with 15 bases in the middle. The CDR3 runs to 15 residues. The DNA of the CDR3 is TGTGCCAGCAGCCCAGTTGGGGGCCTGAACTATGGCTACACCTTC. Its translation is CASSPVGGLNYGYTF.

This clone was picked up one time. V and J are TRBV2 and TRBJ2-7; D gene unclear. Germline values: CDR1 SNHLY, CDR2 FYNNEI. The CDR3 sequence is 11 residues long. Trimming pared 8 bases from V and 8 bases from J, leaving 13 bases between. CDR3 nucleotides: TGTGCCAGCTCAGCCGAAGGGAAGCAGTACTTC. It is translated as CASSAEGKQYF.

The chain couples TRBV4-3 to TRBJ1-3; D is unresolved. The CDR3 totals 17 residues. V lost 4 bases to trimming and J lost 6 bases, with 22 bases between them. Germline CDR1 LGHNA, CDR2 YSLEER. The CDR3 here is CASSPAADGSLLNTIYF. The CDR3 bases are TGCGCCAGCAGCCCTGCCGCTGACGGGAGCCTTTTAAACACCATATATTTT.

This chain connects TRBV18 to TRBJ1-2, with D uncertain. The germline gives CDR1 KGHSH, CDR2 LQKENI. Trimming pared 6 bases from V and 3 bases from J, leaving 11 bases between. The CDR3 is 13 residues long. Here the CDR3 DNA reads TGTGCCAGCTCCGACCAGAGGGACTATGGCTACACCTTC. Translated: CASSDQRDYGYTF.

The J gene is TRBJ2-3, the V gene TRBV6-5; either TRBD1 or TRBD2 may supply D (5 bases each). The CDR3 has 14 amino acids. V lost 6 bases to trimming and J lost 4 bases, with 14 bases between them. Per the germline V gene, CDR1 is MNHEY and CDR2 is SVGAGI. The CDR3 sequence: CASSHPQGADTQYF. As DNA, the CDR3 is TGTGCCAGCAGCCACCCGCAGGGAGCAGATACGCAGTATTTT.

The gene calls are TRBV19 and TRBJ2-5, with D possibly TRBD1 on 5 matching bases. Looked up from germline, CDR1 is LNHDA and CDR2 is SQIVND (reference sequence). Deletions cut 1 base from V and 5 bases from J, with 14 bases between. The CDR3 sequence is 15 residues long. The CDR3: CASSIGQGRLETQYF. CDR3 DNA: TGTGCCAGTAGTATAGGTCAGGGTCGTTTGGAGACCCAGTACTTC.

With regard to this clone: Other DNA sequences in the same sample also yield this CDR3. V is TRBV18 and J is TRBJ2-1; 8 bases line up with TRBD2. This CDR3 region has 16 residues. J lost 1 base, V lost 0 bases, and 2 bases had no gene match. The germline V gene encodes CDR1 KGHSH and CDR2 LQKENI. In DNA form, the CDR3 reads TGTGCCAGCTCACCACCGATAGCGGGGTCCTACAATGAGCAGTTCTTC. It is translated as CASSPPIAGSYNEQFF.

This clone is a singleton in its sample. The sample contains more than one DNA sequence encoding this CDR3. The CDR3 protein is CASSVTGTYEQYF. The CDR3 DNA reads TGTGCCAGCAGTGTAACAGGCACCTACGAGCAGTACTTC. The chain combines TRBV6-1 with TRBJ2-7, with D possibly matching TRBD1 (5 bases). CDR3 length equals 13 residues. Trimming took 4 bases from V and 2 from J, leaving 9 bases between them. The germline V gene encodes CDR1 MNHNS and CDR2 SASEGT.

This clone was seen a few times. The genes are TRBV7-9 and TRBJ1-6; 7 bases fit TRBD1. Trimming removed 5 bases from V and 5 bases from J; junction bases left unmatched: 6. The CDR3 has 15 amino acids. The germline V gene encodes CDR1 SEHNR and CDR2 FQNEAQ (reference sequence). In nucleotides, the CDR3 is TGTGCCAGCAGCCCCGGGACAGCAAATAATTCACCCCTCCACTTT. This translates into CASSPGTANNSPLHF.